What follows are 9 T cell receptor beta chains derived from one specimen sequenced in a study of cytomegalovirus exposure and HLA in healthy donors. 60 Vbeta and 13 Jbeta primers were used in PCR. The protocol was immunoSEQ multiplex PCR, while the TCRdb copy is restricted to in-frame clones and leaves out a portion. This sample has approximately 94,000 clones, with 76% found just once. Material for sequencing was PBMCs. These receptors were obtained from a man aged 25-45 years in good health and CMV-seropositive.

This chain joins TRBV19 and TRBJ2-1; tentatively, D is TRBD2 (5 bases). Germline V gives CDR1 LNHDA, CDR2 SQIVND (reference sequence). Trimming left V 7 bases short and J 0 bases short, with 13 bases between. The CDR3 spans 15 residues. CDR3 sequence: CASTSGITSYNEQFF. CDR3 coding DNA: TGTGCCAGTACATCGGGGATCACCTCCTACAATGAGCAGTTCTTC.

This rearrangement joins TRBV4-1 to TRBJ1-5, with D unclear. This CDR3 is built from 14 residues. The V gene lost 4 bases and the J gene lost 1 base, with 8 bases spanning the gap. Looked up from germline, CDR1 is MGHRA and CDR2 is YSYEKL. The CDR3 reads CASSRPGSNQPQHF. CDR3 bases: TGCGCCAGCAGCCGGCCGGGGAGCAATCAGCCCCAGCATTTT.

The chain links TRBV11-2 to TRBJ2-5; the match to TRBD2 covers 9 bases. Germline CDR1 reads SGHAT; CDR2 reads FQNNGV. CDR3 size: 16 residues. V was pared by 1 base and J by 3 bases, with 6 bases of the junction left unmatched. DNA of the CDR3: TGTGCCAGCAGCTTAGGGTGGACTAGCGAGAAAGAGACCCAGTACTTC. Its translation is CASSLGWTSEKETQYF. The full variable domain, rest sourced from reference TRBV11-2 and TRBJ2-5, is EAGVAQSPRYKIIEKRQSVAFWCNPISGHATLYWYQQILGQGPKLLIQFQNNGVVDDSQLPKDRFSAERLKGVDSTLKIQPAKLEDSAVYLCASSLGWTSEKETQYFGPGTRLLVL.

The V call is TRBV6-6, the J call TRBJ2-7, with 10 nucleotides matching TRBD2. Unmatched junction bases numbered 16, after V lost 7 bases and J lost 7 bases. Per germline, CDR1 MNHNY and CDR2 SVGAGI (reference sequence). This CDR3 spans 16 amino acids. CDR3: CASIPSGGPIGGEQYV. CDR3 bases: TGTGCCAGCATTCCTAGCGGGGGCCCTATAGGGGGAGAGCAGTACGTC.

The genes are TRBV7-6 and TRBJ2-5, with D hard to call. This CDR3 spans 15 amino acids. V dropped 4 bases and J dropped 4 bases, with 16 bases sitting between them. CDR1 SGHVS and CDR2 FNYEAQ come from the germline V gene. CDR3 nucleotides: TGTGCCAGCAGCTCTTTCGGCGGAGTAGGAGAGACCCAGTACTTC. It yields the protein CASSSFGGVGETQYF.

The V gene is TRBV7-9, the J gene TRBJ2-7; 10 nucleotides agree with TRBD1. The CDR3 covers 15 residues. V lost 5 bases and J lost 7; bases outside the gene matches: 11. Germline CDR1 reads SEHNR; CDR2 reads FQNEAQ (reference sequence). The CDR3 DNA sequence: TGTGCCAGCAGCCTCCAGACAGGGGGCTCTGGGGAGCAGTACGTC. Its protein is CASSLQTGGSGEQYV.

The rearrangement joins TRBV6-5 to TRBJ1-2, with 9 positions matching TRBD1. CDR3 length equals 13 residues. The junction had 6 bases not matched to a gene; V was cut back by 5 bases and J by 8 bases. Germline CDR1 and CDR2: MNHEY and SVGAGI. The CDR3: CASSNRGLSGYTF. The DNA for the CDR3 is TGTGCCAGCAGTAACAGGGGGCTCTCGGGCTACACCTTC.

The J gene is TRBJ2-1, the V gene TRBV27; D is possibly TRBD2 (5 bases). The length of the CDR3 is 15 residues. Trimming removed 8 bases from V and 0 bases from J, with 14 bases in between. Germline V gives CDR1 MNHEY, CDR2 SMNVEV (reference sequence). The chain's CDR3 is CASHPLGSSYNEQFF. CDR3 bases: TGTGCCAGCCACCCCCTTGGGAGCTCCTACAATGAGCAGTTCTTC.

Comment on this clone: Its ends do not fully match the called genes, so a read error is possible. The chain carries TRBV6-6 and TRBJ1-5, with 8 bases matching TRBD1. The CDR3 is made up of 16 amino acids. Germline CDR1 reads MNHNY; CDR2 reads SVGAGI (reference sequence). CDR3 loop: CASSYSLGQGNQPQHF. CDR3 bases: TGTGCCAGCAGTTACTCTCTTGGACAGGGCAACCAGCCCCAGCATTTT.